The clone carrying this T cell receptor beta chain was counted a few times. Its antigen is unidentified. From RNA transcripts, TCR beta CDR3 regions were amplified. First-round RT-PCR with HTBI primers amplified the TCR CDR3 region. TCRdb called the multiplex PCR reads again in MiXCR, with one record for every CDR3 protein. The repertoire includes hundreds of thousands of distinct CDR3 sequences, 15% to 20% of them detected once, and under 20% sits in the top ten. Trimming cost V 5 bases and J 1 base, with 14 bases left between them. This CDR3 contains 15 residues. Germline V gives CDR1 MDHEN, CDR2 SYDVKM. The sample is drawn from a study of T cells in Graves' hyperthyroidism and ophthalmopathy. General study findings and limits: Blood samples included most of the expanded thyroid clonotypes exceeding 0.001. Prediction of ophthalmopathy progression came a median roughly 7.1 months pre-onset.

In the ophthalmopathy cohort, Clinical Activity Score was at least 3, NOSPECS grade at least 4, and duration under 3 months. Sequencing was carried out using blood. The chain combines TRBV28 with TRBJ1-1; possible D gene TRBD1, 6 bases. This TCR came from a woman younger than 35 with Graves' ophthalmopathy. CDR3 amino acids: CASSPSPGQNTEAFF. CDR3 sequence (DNA): TGTGCCAGCAGTCCCTCACCGGGACAGAACACTGAAGCTTTCTTT.